Each of the 31 T cell receptor beta chains below was sequenced from the same sample in a study of CD8+CD57+ T cells in acquired aplastic anemia. The template for TCR beta VDJ and CDR3 sequence profiling was genomic DNA. TCRdb processed the reads anew with MiXCR; each CDR3 protein has one entry. This repertoire shows about 95,000 distinct CDR3 sequences, roughly two thirds found once; its top ten account for more than 55%. Previously, flow cytometry had revealed CD8+CD57+ cell expansion in the patients chosen for sequencing. Sequencing used sorted CD4+, CD8+, or CD8+CD57+ T cells (not recorded which) from PBMCs. Every receptor here comes from a human donor with aplastic anemia.

The V call is TRBV5-1, the J call TRBJ1-1; D is undetermined. V gave up 7 bases and J gave up 0 bases, with 16 bases separating them. The CDR3 contains 15 residues. From germline, CDR1 is SGHRS and CDR2 YFSETQ. The CDR3 nucleotides read TGCGCCAGCGCCTTGGGCCCGACCTTGAACACTGAAGCTTTCTTT. This translates into CASALGPTLNTEAFF.

This clonotype was seen more than once but under ten times. The genes are TRBV10-3 and TRBJ1-2; 9 bases map to TRBD1. This CDR3 region has 13 residues. Germline-derived CDR1 and CDR2 are ENHRY and SYGVKD. V lost 7 bases and J lost 2; bases outside the gene matches: 2. CDR3 nucleotides: TGTGCCATCAAAGGACAGGGGAACTATGGCTACACCTTC. Translation gives CAIKGQGNYGYTF.

This clonotype was counted a single time. V gene TRBV19 combines with J gene TRBJ2-1; 8 bases are shared with TRBD1. V dropped 10 bases and J dropped 10; count of bases not matched to a gene: 9. Germline V gives CDR1 LNHDA, CDR2 SQIVND (reference sequence). This CDR3 contains 12 residues. The chain's CDR3 is CATKDRAEEQFF. CDR3 in DNA: TGTGCCACCAAGGACAGGGCCGAGGAGCAGTTCTTC.

The chain has TRBV24-1 and TRBJ2-3; D ambiguous. Germline lookup yields CDR1 KGHDR and CDR2 SFDVKD. The CDR3 runs to 13 residues. The V end lost 5 bases, the J end lost 4 bases, and 9 bases lay between the germline ends. CDR3 nucleotides: TGTGCCACCAGTGGCGCTAGGGCAGATACGCAGTATTTT. As protein: CATSGARADTQYF.

The chain couples TRBV7-2 to TRBJ2-7; D may be TRBD1 (6 bases). The V end lost 8 bases, the J end lost 2 bases, and 7 bases lay between the germline ends. This CDR3 is built from 11 residues. Looked up from germline, CDR1 is SGHTA and CDR2 is FQGNSA. CDR3 DNA sequence: TGTGCCAGCGGACAGACCTACGAGCAGTACTTC. Encoded protein: CASGQTYEQYF.

This clonotype turned up a few times. This sequence joins TRBV24-1 and TRBJ2-5; a possible D gene is TRBD2 (6 bases). Germline loops: CDR1 KGHDR, CDR2 SFDVKD. There are 16 residues in the CDR3. V was shortened by 2 bases and J by 5 bases, with 17 bases between the two germline ends. The CDR3 loop reads CATSDSGRRVSETQYF. CDR3 nucleotide sequence: TGTGCCACCAGTGATTCGGGGCGGAGGGTCAGTGAGACCCAGTACTTC.

J is TRBJ1-1 and V is TRBV10-3; D is ambiguous. V dropped 10 bases and J dropped 3 bases, with 15 bases sitting between them. The CDR3 totals 13 residues. The germline V gene has CDR1 ENHRY and CDR2 SYGVKD. In DNA, the CDR3 is TGTGCCACCTACCCGGAGGGATACACTGAAGCTTTCTTT. Protein sequence: CATYPEGYTEAFF.

Of note for this clonotype: One junction end does not reproduce the germline sequence, and a read error may be involved. This sequence joins TRBV7-9 and TRBJ2-7, with D perhaps TRBD2 (6 bases). The length of the CDR3 is 15 residues. Germline V gene data show CDR1 as SEHNR and CDR2 as FQNEAQ (reference sequence). The CDR3 spells CASSVAAAALYEQYF. CDR3 bases: TGTGCCAGCAGCGTAGCGGCGGCGGCTCTCTACGAGCAGTACTTC.

This clonotype was counted between two and nine times. V and J are TRBV4-1 and TRBJ1-1; 7 bases line up with TRBD1. Germline-derived CDR1 and CDR2 are MGHRA and YSYEKL. This CDR3 is built from 18 residues. The trim removed 2 bases at V and 7 bases at J, leaving 19 bases unmatched. Here the CDR3 DNA reads TGCGCCAGCAGCCAAAAACAGGGGATCGGAGGGGGCCTGAATGAAGCTTTCTTT. Translated: CASSQKQGIGGGLNEAFF.

As concerns this clonotype: Compared with germline, one end of the junction differs, possibly owing to a read error. The chain couples TRBV20-1 to TRBJ2-3, with D unclear. Germline lookup yields CDR1 DFQATT and CDR2 SNEGSKA (reference sequence). This CDR3 has 10 residues. In DNA form, the CDR3 reads TGCAGTGCTGACGCAGATACGCAGTACTTT. Amino acids: CSADADTQYF.

This clonotype has ten or more counts. The junction departs from germline at one end; a sequencing error may be responsible. The J gene is TRBJ2-1, the V gene TRBV7-8; D remains ambiguous. CDR1 and CDR2 (germline): SGHVS, FQNEAQ. The CDR3 contains 16 residues. The CDR3 DNA reads TGTGCCAGCAGCTTAGAGGCGCAGCTCCCTCGCAATGGGCAGTTCTTC. The encoded protein is CASSLEAQLPRNGQFF. Drawing the rest from reference TRBV7-8 and TRBJ2-1, the complete variable domain is GAGVSQSPRYKVAKRGQDVALRCDPISGHVSLFWYQQALGQGPEFLTYFQNEAQLDKSGLPSDRFFAERPEGSVSTLKIQRTQQEDSAVYLCASSLEAQLPRNGQFFGPGTRLTVL.

This clonotype appeared once. The chain is built from TRBV20-1 and TRBJ2-3; D is ambiguous. V lost 5 bases and J lost 5, with 8 bases in between. Germline V CDR1 and CDR2: DFQATT, SNEGSKA (reference sequence). This CDR3 has 11 amino acids. CDR3 DNA sequence: TGCAGTGCTGCTACTGTAGATACGCAGTATTTT. This codes for CSAATVDTQYF.

V gene TRBV6-6 combines with J gene TRBJ1-4; D not resolved. CDR1 is MNHNY and CDR2 is SVGAGI in the germline V gene (reference sequence). Trimming removed 6 bases from V and 4 bases from J, with 18 bases in between. The CDR3 is 16 residues long. Written as DNA, the CDR3 is TGTGCCAGCAGCCTCTTCCAACCCCTATTTAATGAAAAACTGTTTTTT. As protein: CASSLFQPLFNEKLFF.

This clonotype has just one count. This chain uses TRBV25-1 with TRBJ1-1; D gene ambiguous. Germline values: CDR1 MGHDK, CDR2 SYGVNS. The V end was cut by 6 bases, the J end by 6 bases, with 8 bases between. CDR3 length equals 11 residues. In DNA, the CDR3 is TGTGCCAGCAGGGAAGATGCTGAAGCTTTCTTT. It encodes CASREDAEAFF.

The J gene is TRBJ2-1, the V gene TRBV7-8; D perhaps matches TRBD1 (5 bases). The CDR3 length is 15 residues. Germline V gives CDR1 SGHVS, CDR2 FQNEAQ. V lost 7 bases and J 2 bases, leaving 15 bases between the germline ends. CDR3 DNA: TGTGCCAGCACTGAAAGGGTAGGGGCCTACAATGAGCAGTTCTTC. Residues: CASTERVGAYNEQFF.

This chain links TRBV19 with TRBJ2-7; no clear D gene. CDR3 length: 14 residues. Per germline, CDR1 LNHDA and CDR2 SQIVND (reference sequence). V was pared by 4 bases and J by 2 bases, with 12 bases between. CDR3 in amino acids: CASSRLLTAYEQYF. The CDR3 bases are TGTGCCAGTAGTAGGCTACTGACTGCCTACGAGCAGTACTTC.

The chain combines TRBV20-1 with TRBJ2-5; weak D call: TRBD2 (5 bases). The ends were cut back, 5 bases at V and 4 bases at J, with 11 bases in the middle. Germline assignment: CDR1 DFQATT and CDR2 SNEGSKA (reference sequence). The CDR3 sequence is 12 residues long. The CDR3 sequence is CSAWTGRETQYF. CDR3 sequence (DNA): TGCAGTGCTTGGACTGGACGAGAGACCCAGTACTTC.

On this clonotype: The junction shows a germline mismatch at one end, possibly a read error. The V and J genes are TRBV7-2 and TRBJ2-3, with D tentatively TRBD2 (5 bases). CDR1 SGHTA and CDR2 FQGNSA come from the germline V gene. The CDR3 loop spans 14 amino acids. CDR3 DNA: TGTGCCAGCAGCGTAGCGCAGATCACAGATACGCAGTATTTT. It yields the protein CASSVAQITDTQYF.

This chain connects TRBV6-2 or TRBV6-3 to TRBJ2-6; maybe TRBD1 (5 bases). CDR3 length: 13 residues. V lost 11 bases, J lost 1 base, and 9 bases lay in between. The germline V gene encodes CDR1 MNHEY and CDR2 SVGEGT. The CDR3 here is CAGQISGANVLTF. For the CDR3, the DNA is TGTGCCGGACAAATTTCTGGGGCCAACGTCCTGACTTTC.

The gene calls are TRBV7-7 and TRBJ2-5; D gene unclear. CDR3 length: 13 residues. Germline CDR1 reads SSHAT; CDR2 reads FNYEAQ (reference sequence). The V gene lost 1 base and the J gene lost 4 bases, with 7 bases spanning the gap. The DNA of the CDR3 is TGTGCCAGCAGCTTAGTGGATTTAGAGACCCAGTACTTC. This sequence encodes CASSLVDLETQYF. The variable domain in full, completed from reference TRBV7-7 and TRBJ2-5, reads GAGVSQSPRYKVTKRGQDVTLRCDPISSHATLYWYQQALGQGPEFLTYFNYEAQPDKSGLPSDRFSAERPEGSISTLTIQRTEQRDSAMYRCASSLVDLETQYFGPGTRLLVL.

The chain is built from TRBV5-4 and TRBJ2-7; D is tentatively TRBD1 or TRBD2 (5 bases each). Looked up from germline, CDR1 is SGHNT and CDR2 is YYREEE (reference sequence). This CDR3 region has 14 residues. Trimming cost V 4 bases and J 5 bases, with 16 bases left between them. CDR3 region: CASSRGPGQDEQYF. CDR3 in DNA: TGTGCCAGCAGCCGGGGTCCGGGGCAGGACGAGCAGTACTTC.

The chain has TRBV10-3 and TRBJ1-1; tentatively, D is TRBD1 (5 bases). This CDR3 is 16 amino acids long. In germline, CDR1 is ENHRY, CDR2 SYGVKD. V shed 3 bases and J shed 3 bases, with 17 bases lying between them. CDR3 in DNA: TGTGCCATCAGTGACTACGCCATGGCGGGGGACACTGAAGCTTTCTTT. It yields the protein CAISDYAMAGDTEAFF.

This sequence joins TRBV7-9 and TRBJ2-7; D may be TRBD2 (6 bases). The CDR3 is made up of 12 amino acids. Trimming took 5 bases from V and 12 from J, leaving 17 bases between them. CDR1 SEHNR and CDR2 FQNEAQ come from the germline V gene (reference sequence). The CDR3 protein is CASSPTAEGLYF. In DNA, the CDR3 is TGTGCCAGCAGCCCGACGGCGGAGGGTCTGTACTTC.

This clonotype is judged large. The chain couples TRBV7-8 to TRBJ2-4; 7 bases line up with TRBD1. The V and J ends lost 5 bases and 4 bases, in that order; junction bases with no gene match: 8. The CDR3 spans 15 residues. CDR1 and CDR2 (germline): SGHVS, FQNEAQ. The CDR3 region has the DNA TGTGCCAGCAGCCTATCCGGGACAGTAAAAAACATTCAGTACTTC. Translation: CASSLSGTVKNIQYF. Supplemented by reference TRBV7-8 and TRBJ2-4, the full variable domain reads GAGVSQSPRYKVAKRGQDVALRCDPISGHVSLFWYQQALGQGPEFLTYFQNEAQLDKSGLPSDRFFAERPEGSVSTLKIQRTQQEDSAVYLCASSLSGTVKNIQYFGAGTRLSVL.

The genes are TRBV7-2 and TRBJ1-1, with 9 positions matching TRBD1. Germline CDR1 reads SGHTA; CDR2 reads FQGNSA. The V segment lost 6 bases and the J segment 4 bases; nucleotides outside the gene matches: 9. The CDR3 totals 15 residues. CDR3 in amino acids: CASRAGTGFATEAFF. Written as DNA, the CDR3 is TGTGCCAGCAGGGCCGGGACAGGGTTTGCCACTGAAGCTTTCTTT.

This clonotype has just a few counts. The gene calls are TRBV20-1 and TRBJ1-6; tentatively, D is TRBD1 (5 bases). Trimming left V 6 bases short and J 10 bases short, with 10 bases between. The germline V gene has CDR1 DFQATT and CDR2 SNEGSKA (reference sequence). CDR3 length equals 11 residues. This CDR3 reads CSAPWGSPLHF. CDR3 coding DNA: TGCAGTGCCCCCTGGGGGTCACCCCTCCACTTT.

This clonotype was seen more than once but under ten times. The chain is built from TRBV29-1 and TRBJ1-1; possible D gene TRBD1, 5 bases. From germline, CDR1 is SQVTM and CDR2 ANQGSEA. The ends were cut back, 2 bases at V and 0 bases at J, with 19 bases in the middle. CDR3 length: 17 residues. CDR3 loop: CSVERVLGQGMNTEAFF. The CDR3 DNA is TGCAGCGTTGAAAGGGTGCTGGGTCAGGGAATGAACACTGAAGCTTTCTTT.

This sequence joins TRBV10-3 and TRBJ1-2; 9 nucleotides match TRBD1. The length of the CDR3 is 14 residues. Germline-derived CDR1 and CDR2 are ENHRY and SYGVKD. V lost 2 bases and J lost 6; bases outside the gene matches: 4. The DNA of the CDR3 is TGTGCCATCAGTGAGCCGGGACAGGGAGATGGCTACACCTTC. Protein product: CAISEPGQGDGYTF.

The chain has TRBV29-1 and TRBJ2-5; the D gene is possibly TRBD1 (6 bases). Germline V CDR1 and CDR2: SQVTM, ANQGSEA. The CDR3 extends over 13 amino acids. Deletions cut 5 bases from V and 8 bases from J, with 18 bases between. Written as DNA, the CDR3 is TGCAGCGTTAGAGGGGTACAGGGATCCACCCAGTACTTC. It encodes CSVRGVQGSTQYF.

The rearrangement links TRBV15 to TRBJ1-6, with unresolved D. V lost 0 bases and J lost 6, with 9 bases in between. The germline CDR1 and CDR2 sequences are LNHNV and YYDKDF (reference sequence). This CDR3 spans 15 amino acids. The CDR3 DNA sequence: TGTGCCACCAGCAGAGATAGGACTCTTAATTCACCCCTCCACTTT. This sequence encodes CATSRDRTLNSPLHF.

V and J are TRBV19 and TRBJ2-1, with 9 bases that match TRBD1. The CDR3 length is 15 residues. Germline trimming cut 3 bases from V and 7 bases from J; bases unmatched to any gene: 7. Germline V gene lookup returns CDR1 LNHDA and CDR2 SQIVND (reference sequence). CDR3 in amino acids: CASSIGGTGRNEQFF. The CDR3 DNA follows: TGTGCCAGTAGTATCGGAGGGACAGGGAGGAATGAGCAGTTCTTC.